Given below is one T cell receptor (beta chain) in context. This sample is drawn from a study of blood T cell repertoires in COVID-19. The wider study: Acute and convalescent COVID-19 samples came from the United States, Italy and Spain.

This CDR3 region has 13 residues. After removal of 8 bases from V and 5 bases from J, the junction contained 7 bases not matched to a gene. Clones were sequenced by immunoSEQ multiplex PCR, and TCRdb holds only the in-frame ones, with some missing. Among roughly 410,000 clones listed, around 89% were seen once. Seattle patients were enrolled while actively infected and followed longitudinally. Source material: peripheral blood. The chain uses TRBV12-3 or TRBV12-4 and TRBJ2-7; 9 bases fit TRBD1. This clonotype originated in a woman aged 40-49 years with COVID-19, enrolled during active disease. The CDR3 nucleotides read TGTGCCAGCTCCAACACAGGGGGCCACGAGCAGTACTTC. It yields the protein CASSNTGGHEQYF.